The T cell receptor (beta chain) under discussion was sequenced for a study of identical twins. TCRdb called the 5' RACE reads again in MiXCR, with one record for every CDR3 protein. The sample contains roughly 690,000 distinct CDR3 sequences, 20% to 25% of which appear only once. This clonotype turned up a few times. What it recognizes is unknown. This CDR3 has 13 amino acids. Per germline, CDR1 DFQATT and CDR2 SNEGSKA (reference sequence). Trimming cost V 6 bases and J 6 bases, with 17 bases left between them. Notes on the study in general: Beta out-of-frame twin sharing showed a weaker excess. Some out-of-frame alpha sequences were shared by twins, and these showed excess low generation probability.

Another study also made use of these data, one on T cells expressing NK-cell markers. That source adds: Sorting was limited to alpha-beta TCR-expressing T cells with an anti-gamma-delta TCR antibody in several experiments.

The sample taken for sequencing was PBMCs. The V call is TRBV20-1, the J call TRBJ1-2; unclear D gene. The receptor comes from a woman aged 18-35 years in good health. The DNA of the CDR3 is TGCAGTGCCCAAAACGGGCCGAGTCATGGCTACACCTTC. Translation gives CSAQNGPSHGYTF.